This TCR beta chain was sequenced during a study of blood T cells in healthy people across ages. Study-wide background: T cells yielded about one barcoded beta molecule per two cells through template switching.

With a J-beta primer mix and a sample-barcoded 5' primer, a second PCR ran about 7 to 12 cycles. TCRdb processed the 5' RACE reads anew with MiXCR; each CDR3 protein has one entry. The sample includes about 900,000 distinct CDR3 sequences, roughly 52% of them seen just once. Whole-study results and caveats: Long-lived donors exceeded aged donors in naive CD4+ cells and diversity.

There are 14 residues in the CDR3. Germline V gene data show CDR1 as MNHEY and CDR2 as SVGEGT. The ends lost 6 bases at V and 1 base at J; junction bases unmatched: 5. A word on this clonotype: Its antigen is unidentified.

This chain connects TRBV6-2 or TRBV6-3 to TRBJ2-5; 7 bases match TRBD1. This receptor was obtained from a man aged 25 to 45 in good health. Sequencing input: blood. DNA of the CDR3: TGTGCCAGCAGCGCGACAGGGACCCAAGAGACCCAGTACTTC. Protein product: CASSATGTQETQYF.